One T cell receptor (beta chain) is described in this entry. Under the authors' procedure: Amplification of reference gene primers was used by the study to estimate nucleated cell counts. Some clones are missing from TCRdb's copy, which holds only in-frame ones; the method was immunoSEQ multiplex PCR. D and trimming were read from the DNA, whereas the V and J calls and clone size are those reported in that table. The sample holds just over 45,000 clones, approximately 87% seen once. This sample was taken from a study of blood T cell repertoires in COVID-19. Germline CDR1 is SGHVS and CDR2 is FNYEAQ. V lost 1 base, J lost 2 bases, and 9 bases lay in between. The CDR3 totals 15 residues.

Source material: peripheral blood. This sequence originates from a human donor in a cohort sampled during active COVID-19. The chain uses TRBV7-6 and TRBJ2-1; D uncertain. The CDR3 DNA reads as TGTGCCAGCAGCTTAGACTTCGGTCCCTACAATGAGCAGTTCTTC. Residues: CASSLDFGPYNEQFF. The whole variable domain, filled in from reference TRBV7-6 and TRBJ2-1, reads GAGVSQSPRYKVTKRGQDVALRCDPISGHVSLYWYRQALGQGPEFLTYFNYEAQQDKSGLPNDRFSAERPEGSISTLTIQRTEQRDSAMYRCASSLDFGPYNEQFFGPGTRLTVL.